A selection of T cell receptor beta chains follows, all from one sample in a study of blood T cell repertoires in COVID-19. The method was immunoSEQ multiplex PCR; TCRdb's version includes in-frame clones alone and lacks a portion of them. Of about 180,000 clones listed, 84% are singletons. The sample comprised peripheral blood. The receptors stem from a man between 18 and 35 years old with active or convalescent COVID-19. CDR3s include the opening cysteine and the closing phenylalanine or tryptophan.

TRBV7-9,TRBJ2-1,CASSDIGTGSYNEQFF
TRBV7-8,TRBJ1-2,CASSWTAGGNYGYTF
TRBV28,TRBJ2-3,CASSLSGSTDTQYF
TRBV5-8,TRBJ1-1,CASSLLQGSEAFF
TRBV5-1,TRBJ2-2,CASSLAAEPAELFF
TRBV12-3/TRBV12-4,TRBJ1-2,CASSFGENYGYTF
TRBV7-2,TRBJ1-2,CASSLGLESYGYTF
TRBV5-5,TRBJ2-7,CASSRDPGQIFTEQYF
TRBV7-2,TRBJ2-2,CASSINRNTGELFF
TRBV5-4,TRBJ2-2,CASSLGLRANTGELFF
TRBV6-6,TRBJ2-3,CASSYYFTGASDTQYF
TRBV11-2,TRBJ2-3,CASSPGTGGRDTQYF
TRBV15,TRBJ1-1,CATSRAYYNTEAFF
TRBV24-1,TRBJ1-1,CATSDPDTEAFF
TRBV10-1,TRBJ2-4,CASSDGGRNIQYF
TRBV20-1,TRBJ1-1,CSPYEVVAFF
TRBV18,TRBJ2-7,CASSPRRTGTYEQYF
TRBV24-1,TRBJ1-5,CATSADGVQPQHF
TRBV7-2,TRBJ2-3,CASSDGLAGVDTQYF
TRBV2,TRBJ2-1,CASRTASGKYEQFF